These 9 T cell receptor beta chains share one sample of origin, sequenced in a study of blood T cell repertoires in COVID-19. Sequencing was performed with immunoSEQ multiplex PCR; in TCRdb, only in-frame clones are kept and a portion is missing. The sample has about 92,000 clones, around 82% seen once; the top ten hold approximately 9%. The sequenced sample consisted of peripheral blood. The receptor source for this set is a man aged 45-65 years who had recovered from COVID-19.

The rearrangement joins TRBV2 to TRBJ2-2, with D unclear. The CDR3 has 15 amino acids. V lost 0 bases and J lost 2, with 7 bases in between. CDR1 is SNHLY and CDR2 is FYNNEI in the germline V gene. The DNA of the CDR3 is TGTGCCAGCAGTGAAGCGCTGAGAAACACCGGGGAGCTGTTTTTT. This sequence encodes CASSEALRNTGELFF.

The chain combines TRBV6-1 with TRBJ2-1; 7 positions match TRBD2. This CDR3 has 14 residues. Germline CDR1 is MNHNS and CDR2 is SASEGT. V lost 2 bases to trimming and J lost 8 bases; unmatched junction nucleotides: 6. CDR3 in DNA: TGTGCCAGCAGTGAAAGAGGGAGGGTTGATGAGCAGTTCTTC. It codes for CASSERGRVDEQFF.

This rearrangement joins TRBV27 to TRBJ2-6; TRBD2 might be the D (5 bases). The CDR3 runs to 16 residues. V was pared by 7 bases and J by 0 bases, with 13 bases between. Germline V lookup: CDR1 MNHEY, CDR2 SMNVEV (reference sequence). This CDR3 reads CASTREASSGANVLTF. DNA for the CDR3: TGTGCCAGCACCCGGGAAGCGTCCTCTGGGGCCAACGTCCTGACTTTC.

The genes are TRBV2 and TRBJ2-7; 7 bases agree with TRBD1. The CDR3 runs to 16 residues. Germline V lookup: CDR1 SNHLY, CDR2 FYNNEI. The junction had 20 bases not matched to a gene; V was cut back by 6 bases and J by 9 bases. The CDR3 here is CASRADRTGPYRVQYF. Here the CDR3 DNA reads TGTGCCAGCAGAGCGGACAGGACGGGACCATATCGGGTGCAGTACTTC.

This chain links TRBV5-4 with TRBJ2-5; 8 positions agree with TRBD1. J was trimmed by 1 base and V by 3 bases; bases with no gene match: 5. CDR1 SGHNT and CDR2 YYREEE come from the germline V gene (reference sequence). This CDR3 has 15 amino acids. The CDR3 DNA follows: TGTGCCAGCAGCTGGGGGGACAGGAGCCAAGAGACCCAGTACTTC. Translation gives CASSWGDRSQETQYF.

The chain couples TRBV19 to TRBJ1-1; 7 nucleotides match TRBD1. Germline lookup yields CDR1 LNHDA and CDR2 SQIVND (reference sequence). The CDR3 is made up of 11 amino acids. J gave up 10 bases and V 7 bases, and 6 bases lay outside the gene matches. The CDR3 sequence is CASKTGTVAFF. CDR3 coding DNA: TGTGCCAGTAAAACCGGGACAGTAGCTTTCTTT.

V is TRBV4-3 and J is TRBJ2-7; no definite D call. The CDR3 sequence is 14 residues long. V shed 1 base and J shed 0 bases, with 7 bases lying between them. Germline assignment: CDR1 LGHNA and CDR2 YSLEER. The CDR3 sequence is CASSQVSRSYEQYF. The CDR3, as DNA: TGCGCCAGCAGCCAAGTGAGTCGCTCCTACGAGCAGTACTTC.

The rearrangement joins TRBV7-3 to TRBJ2-2, with TRBD1 identical over 7 bases. CDR1 is SGHTA and CDR2 is FQGTGA in the germline V gene. V was pared by 3 bases and J by 4 bases, with 2 bases of the junction left unmatched. The CDR3 consists of 14 residues. CDR3 bases: TGTGCCAGCAGCTTCGGACAGGCCACCGGGGAGCTGTTTTTT. Its translation is CASSFGQATGELFF.

The V gene is TRBV10-3, the J gene TRBJ1-1, with TRBD1 identical over 10 bases. The CDR3 contains 17 residues. V lost 4 bases to trimming and J lost 2 bases; unmatched junction nucleotides: 10. The germline CDR1 and CDR2 sequences are ENHRY and SYGVKD. The CDR3 DNA is TGTGCCATCAGTGGGGACAGGGGCCTTGCGATAAACACTGAAGCTTTCTTT. Its protein product is CAISGDRGLAINTEAFF.